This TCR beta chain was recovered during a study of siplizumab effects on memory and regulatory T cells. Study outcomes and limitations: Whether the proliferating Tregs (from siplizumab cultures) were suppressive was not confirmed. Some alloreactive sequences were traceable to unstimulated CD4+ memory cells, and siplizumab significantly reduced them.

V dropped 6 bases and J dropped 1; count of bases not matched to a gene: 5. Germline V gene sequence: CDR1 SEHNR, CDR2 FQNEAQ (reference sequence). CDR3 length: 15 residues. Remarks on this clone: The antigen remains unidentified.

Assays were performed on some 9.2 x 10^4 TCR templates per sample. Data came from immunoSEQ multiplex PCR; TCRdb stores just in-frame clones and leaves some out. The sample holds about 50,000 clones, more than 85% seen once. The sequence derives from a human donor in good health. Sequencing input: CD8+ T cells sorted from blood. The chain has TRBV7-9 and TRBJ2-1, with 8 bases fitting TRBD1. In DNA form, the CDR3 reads TGTGCCAGCAGTCCCCAGGGGGCTTCCTACAATGAGCAGTTCTTC. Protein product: CASSPQGASYNEQFF.